The clone carrying this T cell receptor (beta chain) was counted a single time. The target antigen is unknown. Trimming took 2 bases from V and 0 from J; bases not matched to a gene: 6. Germline-derived CDR1 and CDR2 are GTSNPN and SVGIG (reference sequence). This CDR3 has 15 amino acids. The data were obtained in a study of STAT5B mutations in CD4+ large granular lymphocyte leukemia. Repertoires were generated with immunoSEQ multiplex PCR, while TCRdb's copy carries only in-frame clones and drops some. The sample consists of tens of thousands of clones, 75% to 85% of them appearing once. Study results and caveats: Approximately 25% of private leukemic clonotypes occurred rarely in other patients' non-leukemic repertoires. TRBV06-family usage was enriched in top patient clones (8/27) versus controls (2/35).

Sequencing was carried out using CD4+ T cells from blood buffy coats. The chain uses TRBV30 and TRBJ1-1; 7 bases are shared with TRBD1. The clonotype comes from a human donor in good health. CDR3 nucleotide sequence: TGTGCCTGGAGTACACCGACAGGGCTGAACACTGAAGCTTTCTTT. This codes for CAWSTPTGLNTEAFF.